The 9 T cell receptor beta chains reported below all come from one sample, sequenced in a study of T cells after yellow fever vaccination. TCRdb analysed the 5' RACE reads with MiXCR anew, one entry per CDR3 protein. Of hundreds of thousands of distinct CDR3 sequences listed, about 12% are singletons. The sequencing here drew on PBMCs, taken on the day of the yellow fever booster vaccination. The source is a man younger than 45 who received the YFV17D yellow fever vaccine.

The rearrangement joins TRBV5-1 to TRBJ1-4; D remains unclear. Looked up from germline, CDR1 is SGHRS and CDR2 is YFSETQ. The CDR3 is 15 amino acids. The V gene lost 3 bases and the J gene lost 5 bases, with 14 bases spanning the gap. This chain's CDR3 is CASSYSRGSNEKLFF. In DNA form, the CDR3 reads TGCGCCAGCAGCTACTCCCGGGGAAGCAATGAAAAACTGTTTTTT.

The chain joins TRBV5-1 to TRBJ2-1, with 15 nucleotides matching TRBD2. The ends lost 6 bases at V and 0 bases at J; junction bases unmatched: 13. The CDR3 length is 20 residues. The germline gives CDR1 SGHRS, CDR2 YFSETQ. CDR3 sequence (DNA): TGCGCCAGCAACAACATGGGACTAGCGGGAGGAGGGAGCTCCTACAATGAGCAGTTCTTC. As protein: CASNNMGLAGGGSSYNEQFF.

This clonotype occurred many times. V is TRBV6-2 or TRBV6-3 and J is TRBJ2-7; the D gene is possibly TRBD2 (5 bases). This CDR3 comprises 12 residues. Trimming took off 2 bases at V and 6 bases at J, with 8 bases between the two ends. Per the germline V gene, CDR1 is MNHEY and CDR2 is SVGEGT. CDR3 region: CASSYMTTEQYF. CDR3 in DNA: TGTGCCAGCAGTTACATGACTACCGAGCAGTACTTC.

This clonotype has ten or more counts. This chain connects TRBV20-1 to TRBJ2-7; 15 bases match TRBD2. From germline, CDR1 is DFQATT and CDR2 SNEGSKA (reference sequence). The CDR3 is 18 residues long. The V segment lost 3 bases and the J segment 11 bases; nucleotides outside the gene matches: 20. CDR3 sequence: CSARGQGRTSGRAFAKYF. CDR3 DNA: TGCAGTGCTAGGGGACAGGGCAGGACTAGCGGGAGGGCCTTTGCAAAGTACTTC.

In this sample, this clonotype turned up a few times. J is TRBJ2-7 and V is TRBV24-1; 10 bases line up with TRBD1. The CDR3 loop spans 12 amino acids. Germline assignment: CDR1 KGHDR and CDR2 SFDVKD. The CDR3 region is CVRDRGSYEQYF. The CDR3 DNA reads as TGTGTCAGGGACAGGGGCTCCTACGAGCAGTACTTC.

This chain links TRBV5-1 with TRBJ2-2, with 7 bases aligning to TRBD2. Germline CDR1 and CDR2: SGHRS and YFSETQ. CDR3 size: 16 residues. V lost 2 bases to trimming and J lost 1 base; unmatched junction nucleotides: 5. CDR3 coding DNA: TGCGCCAGCAGCTTCGTGGCTAGCGGGAACACCGGGGAGCTGTTTTTT. This codes for CASSFVASGNTGELFF.

The chain carries TRBV20-1 and TRBJ1-2; D not resolved. Trimming shortened V by 3 bases and J by 2 bases, and 7 bases separated the two germline ends. Germline CDR1 DFQATT, CDR2 SNEGSKA (reference sequence). CDR3 length equals 12 residues. The CDR3 sequence is CSASPLNYGYTF. CDR3 nucleotide sequence: TGCAGTGCTAGTCCCCTCAACTATGGCTACACCTTC.

V and J are TRBV7-9 and TRBJ2-7; D might be TRBD1 (5 bases). Germline CDR1 reads SEHNR; CDR2 reads FQNEAQ (reference sequence). With 2 bases removed from V and 7 bases from J, the gap between germline ends came to 9 bases. The CDR3 has 12 residues. The CDR3 DNA follows: TGTGCCAGCAGCTTAACTCCAGGGGAGCAGTACTTC. Protein product: CASSLTPGEQYF.

This clonotype was observed a handful of times. V and J are TRBV7-2 and TRBJ2-5; possibly TRBD2 for D (6 bases). Germline CDR1 SGHTA, CDR2 FQGNSA. Trimming stripped 2 bases from V and 5 bases from J, with 12 bases between. This CDR3 has 14 amino acids. This CDR3 reads CASSLSRELETQYF. CDR3 in DNA: TGTGCCAGCAGCTTATCTCGGGAGCTGGAGACCCAGTACTTC.